Listed below are T cell receptor beta chains from one sample, sequenced in a study of blood T cell repertoires in COVID-19. Sequencing used immunoSEQ multiplex PCR; TCRdb keeps in-frame clones, though not all of them. This sample has 120,000 to 150,000 clones, with approximately 87% found just once. Material for sequencing was peripheral blood. The receptors were gathered from a woman aged 45-59 years with active or convalescent COVID-19. Each CDR3 is given with its conserved first and last residue. A D gene is named only where the DNA matches it firmly. A row's size may be missing; if present it is once, few, many or a size class.

TRBJ1-1 | . | . | TRBV25-1 | CASSDSGAGTEAFF | TGTGCCAGCAGTGATTCAGGGGCGGGCACTGAAGCTTTCTTT
TRBJ2-1 | TRBD1 | . | TRBV11-3 | CASSLYSQGAYNEQFF | TGTGCCAGCAGCCTATACTCGCAGGGGGCCTACAATGAGCAGTTCTTC
TRBJ2-5 | TRBD2 | . | TRBV7-9 | CASSVSGAGGQETQYF | TGTGCCAGCAGCGTCTCCGGAGCGGGGGGCCAAGAGACCCAGTACTTC
TRBJ2-1 | TRBD1 | . | TRBV2 | CASDRGYNNEQFF | TGTGCCAGCGACAGGGGCTATAACAATGAGCAGTTCTTC
TRBJ2-6 | . | . | TRBV19 | CAPAVITGANVLTF | TGTGCCCCCGCAGTCATAACTGGGGCCAACGTCCTGACTTTC
TRBJ2-3 | TRBD2 | . | TRBV7-2 | CASSVSGGAETDTQYF | TGTGCCAGCAGCGTTAGCGGGGGGGCCGAGACAGATACGCAGTATTTT
TRBJ2-3 | TRBD2 | . | TRBV5-1 | CASAMFGGATDTQYF | TGCGCCAGCGCAATGTTCGGGGGGGCCACAGATACGCAGTATTTT
TRBJ1-2 | . | once | TRBV6-1 | CASSEIVGTTYGYTF | TGTGCCAGCAGTGAAATAGTAGGGACAACCTATGGCTACACCTTC
TRBJ2-7 | TRBD2 | . | TRBV19 | CASSMGTSGSWYEQYF | TGTGCCAGTAGTATGGGGACTAGCGGGAGTTGGTACGAGCAGTACTTC
TRBJ1-1 | . | . | TRBV10-3 | CAISESLTGTLGEAFF | TGTGCCATCAGTGAGTCCCTCACCGGGACATTGGGTGAAGCTTTCTTT
TRBJ2-4 | TRBD2 | few | TRBV4-1 | CASSQDWGGRGRIQYF | TGCGCCAGCAGCCAAGATTGGGGGGGAAGGGGACGCATTCAGTACTTC
TRBJ1-5 | TRBD1 | few | TRBV14 | CASTLNSYRGSNQPQHF | TGTGCCAGCACCCTTAATTCATACAGGGGTAGCAATCAGCCCCAGCATTTT
TRBJ2-5 | TRBD2 | . | TRBV28 | CASSHTAGVETQYF | TGTGCCAGCAGCCACACGGCGGGAGTTGAGACCCAGTACTTC
TRBJ1-2 | . | . | TRBV10-2 | CASSLGHPRSGVSYGYTF | TGCGCCAGCAGTCTAGGACACCCTCGATCTGGGGTGTCGTATGGCTACACCTTC
TRBJ1-1 | . | once | TRBV6-2/TRBV6-3 | CASSSREHTEAFF | TGTGCCAGCAGTTCCCGGGAGCACACTGAAGCTTTCTTT
TRBJ2-7 | . | . | TRBV3-1/TRBV3-2 | CASSQPSGYEQYF | TGTGCCAGCAGCCAGCCGTCCGGTTACGAGCAGTACTTC
TRBJ2-7 | . | . | TRBV18 | CASSPGASTYEQYF | TGTGCCAGCTCACCAGGGGCCAGCACTTACGAGCAGTACTTC
TRBJ1-2 | . | once | TRBV7-2 | CASSSGTLEGYTF | TGTGCCAGCAGCTCCGGGACTCTGGAAGGCTACACCTTC
TRBJ2-5 | . | . | TRBV7-9 | CASSFQTGPETQYF | TGTGCCAGCAGCTTCCAAACAGGGCCGGAGACCCAGTACTTC
TRBJ2-2 | TRBD1 | . | TRBV11-3 | CACRQGSGELFF | TGTGCCTGCAGACAGGGGAGCGGGGAGCTGTTTTTT
TRBJ2-1 | . | . | TRBV9 | CASSARLDQSSYNEQFF | TGTGCCAGCAGCGCAAGACTAGACCAAAGCTCCTACAATGAGCAGTTCTTC
TRBJ2-1 | TRBD1 | . | TRBV2 | CASSGQGYNEQFF | TGTGCCAGCAGCGGACAGGGATACAATGAGCAGTTCTTC
TRBJ2-5 | . | . | TRBV30 | CAWARGGSSETQYF | TGTGCCTGGGCCCGGGGAGGTAGCTCGGAGACCCAGTACTTC
TRBJ2-1 | TRBD1 | once | TRBV2 | CASSEGTGRNEQFF | TGTGCCAGCAGTGAAGGGACAGGGCGCAATGAGCAGTTCTTC
TRBJ2-6 | TRBD1 | once | TRBV5-1 | CASSLGQGVAGANVLTF | TGCGCCAGCAGCTTAGGACAGGGGGTCGCTGGGGCCAACGTCCTGACTTTC
TRBJ2-7 | . | . | TRBV27 | CASSLAGPPTTYEQYF | TGTGCCAGCAGTTTAGCAGGGCCGCCTACCACCTACGAGCAGTACTTC
TRBJ1-2 | TRBD1 | once | TRBV24-1 | CATSDPGQGGTSYGYTF | TGTGCCACCAGTGACCCTGGACAGGGAGGGACCTCCTATGGCTACACCTTC
TRBJ1-2 | . | . | TRBV28 | CASISGQLNYGYTF | TGTGCCAGCATCTCCGGACAGCTTAACTATGGCTACACCTTC
TRBJ1-4 | . | . | TRBV13 | CASSVQGSNEKLFF | TGTGCCAGCAGTGTTCAGGGTTCTAATGAAAAACTGTTTTTT
TRBJ2-5 | . | . | TRBV12-3/TRBV12-4 | CASRQGLQETQYF | TGTGCCAGCAGGCAGGGCCTCCAAGAGACCCAGTACTTC
TRBJ1-1 | . | . | TRBV11-2 | CASSLGSGNTEAFF | TGTGCCAGCAGCTTAGGGTCGGGGAACACTGAAGCTTTCTTT
TRBJ2-1 | . | . | TRBV10-3 | CAIMETSNEQFF | TGTGCCATCATGGAGACTAGCAATGAGCAGTTCTTC
TRBJ2-1 | TRBD2 | . | TRBV7-2 | CASSLGSSGTNEQFF | TGTGCCAGCAGCTTAGGGTCTAGCGGGACCAATGAGCAGTTCTTC
TRBJ2-1 | TRBD1 | . | TRBV10-3 | CASGTDRSQFF | TGTGCCTCTGGCACGGACAGGTCGCAGTTCTTC
TRBJ1-2 | . | . | TRBV12-3/TRBV12-4 | CASSLTVNYGYTF | TGTGCCAGCAGTTTAACTGTCAACTATGGCTACACCTTC
TRBJ1-3 | TRBD1 | . | TRBV4-3 | CASSSGTGDGNTIYF | TGCGCCAGCAGCTCCGGGACAGGGGATGGAAACACCATATATTTT
TRBJ2-7 | TRBD1 | once | TRBV4-1 | CASSLRDRDEQYF | TGCGCCAGCAGCCTCCGGGACAGGGACGAGCAGTACTTC
TRBJ2-7 | . | . | TRBV4-3 | CASSQDSGPRSSYEQYF | TGCGCCAGCAGCCAAGATTCGGGTCCGAGGAGCTCCTACGAGCAGTACTTC
TRBJ1-2 | . | . | TRBV28 | CASSTGTESYYGYTF | TGTGCCAGCAGTACTGGGACTGAGAGTTACTATGGCTACACCTTC
TRBJ1-5 | TRBD1 | . | TRBV11-3 | CASSVTDRGNQPQHF | TGTGCCAGCAGCGTCACCGACAGGGGCAATCAGCCCCAGCATTTT
TRBJ2-7 | TRBD1 | . | TRBV7-2 | CASSFQGASSYEQYF | TGTGCCAGCAGCTTTCAGGGGGCTAGCTCCTACGAGCAGTACTTC
TRBJ2-7 | . | once | TRBV3-1/TRBV3-2 | CASSPQGYEQYF | TGTGCCAGCAGCCCGCAGGGCTACGAGCAGTACTTC
TRBJ2-7 | TRBD1 | . | TRBV6-5 | CASSQGAYEQYF | TGTGCCAGCAGCCAGGGGGCCTACGAGCAGTACTTC
TRBJ1-1 | TRBD1 | . | TRBV7-2 | CASSGDRVTEAFF | TGTGCCAGCAGCGGTGACAGGGTGACTGAAGCTTTCTTT
TRBJ1-1 | . | few | TRBV7-2 | CASSLVPENTEAFF | TGTGCCAGCAGCTTAGTACCAGAGAACACTGAAGCTTTCTTT
TRBJ2-5 | TRBD1 | . | TRBV2 | CASSDLGQGRETQYF | TGTGCCAGCAGTGACTTGGGACAGGGTCGAGAGACCCAGTACTTC
TRBJ1-2 | . | once | TRBV5-1 | CASSLNRQGRYGYTF | TGCGCCAGCAGCTTGAATCGGCAGGGTCGCTATGGCTACACCTTC
TRBJ2-2 | . | many | TRBV6-2/TRBV6-3 | CASSYGQGKAGELFF | TGTGCCAGCAGTTACGGGCAGGGGAAGGCCGGGGAGCTGTTTTTT
TRBJ2-7 | . | . | TRBV27 | CASRSNFYEQYF | TGTGCCAGCAGATCCAACTTCTACGAGCAGTACTTC
TRBJ1-3 | . | . | TRBV15 | CATSSPGLSGNTIYF | TGTGCCACCAGCAGTCCGGGACTTAGCGGGAACACCATATATTTT
TRBJ2-2 | TRBD2 | . | TRBV6-6 | CASSLLAGGGTGELFF | TGTGCCAGCAGTCTACTAGCGGGAGGCGGGACCGGGGAGCTGTTTTTT